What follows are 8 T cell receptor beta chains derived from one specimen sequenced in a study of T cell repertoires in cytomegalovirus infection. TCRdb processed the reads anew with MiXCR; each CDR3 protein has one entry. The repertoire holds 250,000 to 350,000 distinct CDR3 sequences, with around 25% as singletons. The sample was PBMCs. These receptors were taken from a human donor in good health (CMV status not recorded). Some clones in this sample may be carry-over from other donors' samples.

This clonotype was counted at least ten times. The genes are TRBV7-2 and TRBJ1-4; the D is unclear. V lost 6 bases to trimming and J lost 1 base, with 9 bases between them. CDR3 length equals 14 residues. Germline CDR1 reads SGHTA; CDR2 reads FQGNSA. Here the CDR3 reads CASRPGGTNEKLFF. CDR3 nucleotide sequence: TGTGCCAGCAGACCGGGAGGAACTAATGAAAAACTGTTTTTT. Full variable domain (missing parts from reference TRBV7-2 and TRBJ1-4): GAGVSQSPSNKVTEKGKDVELRCDPISGHTALYWYRQSLGQGLEFLIYFQGNSAPDKSGLPSDRFSAERTGGSVSTLTIQRTQQEDSAVYLCASRPGGTNEKLFFGSGTQLSVL.

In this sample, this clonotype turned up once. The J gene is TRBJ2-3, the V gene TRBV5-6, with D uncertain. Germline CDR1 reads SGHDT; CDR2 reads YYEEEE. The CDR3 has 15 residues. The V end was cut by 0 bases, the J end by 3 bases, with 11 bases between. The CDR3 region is CASSLEGSTTDTQYF. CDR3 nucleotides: TGTGCCAGCAGCTTGGAGGGTAGTACGACAGATACGCAGTATTTT.

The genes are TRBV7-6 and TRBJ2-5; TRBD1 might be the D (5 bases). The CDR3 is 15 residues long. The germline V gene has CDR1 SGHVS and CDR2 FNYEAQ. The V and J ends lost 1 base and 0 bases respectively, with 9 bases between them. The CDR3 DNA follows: TGTGCCAGCAGCTTAGGAGCAGGGAACCAAGAGACCCAGTACTTC. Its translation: CASSLGAGNQETQYF. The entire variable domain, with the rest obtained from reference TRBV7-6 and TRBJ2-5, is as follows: GAGVSQSPRYKVTKRGQDVALRCDPISGHVSLYWYRQALGQGPEFLTYFNYEAQQDKSGLPNDRFSAERPEGSISTLTIQRTEQRDSAMYRCASSLGAGNQETQYFGPGTRLLVL.

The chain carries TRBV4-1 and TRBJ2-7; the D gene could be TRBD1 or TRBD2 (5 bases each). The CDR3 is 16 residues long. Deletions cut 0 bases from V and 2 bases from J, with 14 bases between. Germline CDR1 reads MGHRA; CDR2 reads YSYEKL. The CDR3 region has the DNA TGCGCCAGCAGCCAAGATGGGGACGGAACTCCCTACGAGCAGTACTTC. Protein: CASSQDGDGTPYEQYF.

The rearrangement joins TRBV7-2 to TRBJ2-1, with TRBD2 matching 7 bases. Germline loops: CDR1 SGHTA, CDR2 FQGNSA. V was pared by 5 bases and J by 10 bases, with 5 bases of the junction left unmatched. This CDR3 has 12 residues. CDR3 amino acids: CASSTRREEQFF. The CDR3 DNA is TGTGCCAGCAGCACCAGGCGGGAGGAGCAGTTCTTC.

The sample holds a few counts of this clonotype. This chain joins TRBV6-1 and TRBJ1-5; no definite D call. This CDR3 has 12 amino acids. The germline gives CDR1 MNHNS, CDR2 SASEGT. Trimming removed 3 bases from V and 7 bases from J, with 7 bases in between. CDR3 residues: CASSDPEQPQHF. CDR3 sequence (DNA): TGTGCCAGCAGTGATCCTGAGCAGCCCCAGCATTTT.

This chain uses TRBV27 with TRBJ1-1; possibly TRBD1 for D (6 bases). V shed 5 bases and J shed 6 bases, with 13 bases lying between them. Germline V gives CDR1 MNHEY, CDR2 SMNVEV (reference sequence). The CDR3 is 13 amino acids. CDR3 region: CASSLHREAEAFF. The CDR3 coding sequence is TGTGCCAGCAGTCTCCACAGGGAGGCTGAAGCTTTCTTT.

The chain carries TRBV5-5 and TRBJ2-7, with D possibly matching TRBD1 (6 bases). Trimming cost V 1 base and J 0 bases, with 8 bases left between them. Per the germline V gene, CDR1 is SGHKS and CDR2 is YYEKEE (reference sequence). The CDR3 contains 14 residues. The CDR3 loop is CASSLTGTSYEQYF. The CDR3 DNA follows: TGTGCCAGCAGCTTGACAGGGACCTCCTACGAGCAGTACTTC. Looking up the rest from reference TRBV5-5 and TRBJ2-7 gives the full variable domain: DAGVTQSPTHLIKTRGQQVTLRCSPISGHKSVSWYQQVLGQGPQFIFQYYEKEERGRGNFPDRFSARQFPNYSSELNVNALLLGDSALYLCASSLTGTSYEQYFGPGTRLTVT.